Described below is a single T cell receptor beta chain sequence and its context. By share, this clonotype ranks as medium-sized (0.01 to 0.1%). Its antigen is unknown. Per-base qualities were not stored, and no clone one base away is much larger. CDR1 and CDR2 are read off the germline V gene as SGHRS and YFSETQ. The CDR3 contains 13 residues, cysteine and phenylalanine counted. The retained sequence is limited to the CDR3, 39 bases, with the frame set at the first base. The V and J ends are trimmed by 0 bases and 4 bases, leaving 2 bases between them. The data were taken from a study. Sequencer: Illumina MiSeq. TCRdb cleaned the public reads at Q25 with fastp, built clones with MiXCR and kept in-frame beta chains. Rows with a matching CDR3 protein are joined into one entry that keeps the most common DNA and genes. The sample contains several thousand distinct CDR3 sequences, around 8.1% of them found a single time. Of the sample, 8.5% to 9.5% is held by the ten largest clones.

The TCR sequence derives from a human donor with rheumatoid arthritis. Input material: CD4+ T cells from synovial fluid. The chain uses TRBV5-1 and TRBJ2-6; the D gene is not confidently resolved. The sequence in DNA is TGCGCCAGCAGCTTGGACGGGGCCAACGTCCTGACTTTC. Translated, this is CASSLDGANVLTF.